This T cell receptor beta chain comes out of a study of T cell clones after liver transplantation. Whole-study context: Three of eight recipients were HCV-positive; others had non-autoimmune, non-viral indications.

Study-level points and caveats: Graft donor-reactive T cells possibly entered the graft instead of undergoing deletion. Compared with third party-reactive sequences, donor-reactive ones declined more, independent of withdrawal success.

The count of this clone is one. What it binds is unknown. This CDR3 spans 14 amino acids. Per germline, CDR1 LGHNA and CDR2 YNFKEQ. V was pared by 4 bases and J by 2 bases, with 9 bases between. TCRdb's copy holds only in-frame clones and misses some; the assay was immunoSEQ multiplex PCR. The data contain 53,000 or so clones, about 81% of them seen just once; the ten biggest clones take up approximately 8%. V gene TRBV4-2 combines with J gene TRBJ1-3; weak D call: TRBD1 (5 bases). This receptor was obtained from a human donor who received a liver transplant. The sequenced sample was CD4+ T cells from blood, obtained before liver transplant. For the CDR3, the DNA is TGTGCCAGCAGCCGGGGGATAGCTGGAAACACCATATATTTT. Its translation: CASSRGIAGNTIYF.